A selection of T cell receptor beta chains follows, all from one sample in a study of PD-L1 blockade in urothelial cancer. Repertoires were generated with immunoSEQ multiplex PCR, while TCRdb's copy carries only in-frame clones and drops some. The table records tens of thousands of clones, 87% of them present only once. The material sequenced was PBMCs, taken around atezolizumab (anti-PD-L1) treatment. All receptors come from a woman in her 70s with urothelial cancer. CDR3s include the opening cysteine and the closing phenylalanine or tryptophan.

V	CDR3
TRBV19	CASSIRDRVGYTF
TRBV4-3	CASSQDGGQGLFTDTQYF
TRBV28	CASSPLAGVGNEQFF
TRBV19	CASSIGGQEGYEQYF
TRBV19	CASSVLQGLTYNEQFF
TRBV20-1	CSAPHRGGYTF
TRBV28	CASSFSSREMDRAYEQYF
TRBV10-3	CAISESGDTYEQYF
TRBV2	CASSAGRGVYNEQFF
TRBV6-5	CASRTGVRETQYF
TRBV6-1	CASSGLKAGGYEQYF
TRBV28	CASSLPTGATEAFF
TRBV5-6	CASSLAKGVPTNEKLFF
TRBV30	CAWSVRQSYNEQFF
TRBV5-4	CASSFDYSAQEQYF
TRBV10-2	CASSLGARYTQYF
TRBV2	CASSGQGASTEAFF
TRBV28	CASSLSPRGLAIDTQYF
TRBV7-3	CASSFSGGDYEQYF
TRBV5-6	CASSRLAGLTDTQYF
TRBV6-5	CASSLAGVWNEQFF
TRBV11-2	CASSFGGFFGSPLHF
TRBV19	CASSMGSAGPRYNEQFF
TRBV6-5	CASTRGPASYEQYF
TRBV19	CASSIVFGTSFDDYAEQYF
TRBV10-3	CAISVTSGDYNEQFF
TRBV18	CASSPPGLSNQPQHF
TRBV28	CASSPTQGSPNQPQHF
TRBV5-1	CASSLSGHSSGANVLTF
TRBV5-1	CASSPAWTSGGTDTQYF
TRBV20-1	CSGGGVNEQFF
TRBV4-1	CASSQQGIGETYEQYF
TRBV28	CASSLVSSGNNEQFF
TRBV30	CAGLINTEAFF
TRBV19	CASSNGQKYNSPLHF
TRBV7-3	CASSLGTRDEQYF
TRBV19	CASSALETGEQYF
TRBV25-1	CASSWDSPTNHEKLFF
TRBV4-3	CASSQDAPVVGAFGTDTQYF
TRBV19	CASSPLRVARDYYSNQPQHF
TRBV5-5	CASSLEGDSNQPQHF
TRBV29-1	CSAEVDLNRGGYGYTF
TRBV6-1	CASSETLTGRYGYTF
TRBV28	CASSSQRGGRYEQYF
TRBV7-9	CAISDRQNEKLFF
TRBV9	CASSPGGGEQYF
TRBV5-6	CASSSLAGGQETQYF
TRBV7-9	CASSSRGTGYGYTF
TRBV19	CASSTAGTRGGYTF